This entry concerns a single TCR beta chain. Its specificity is not known. Germline CDR1 reads MNHNY; CDR2 reads SVGAGI (reference sequence). This CDR3 contains 15 residues. A modified ARM-PCR protocol with three rounds of nested PCR amplified TCRbeta. One entry per CDR3 protein results from TCRdb running MiXCR on the multiplex PCR reads. Of approximately 70,000 distinct CDR3 sequences in the sample, around 73% were seen once. The data were taken from a study of tumor and adjacent non-tumor tissue in lung cancer. Points from the study as a whole: Compared with tumor, normal lung showed significantly lower TCR diversity.

This sample's RNA came from whole unsorted tissue. The specimen was lung tumor tissue. The receptor's source is a man in his 60s with non-small cell lung cancer. The chain joins TRBV6-6 to TRBJ1-5; TRBD2 agrees at 7 bases. The J call may be wrong; the DNA end is better matched by TRBJ2-3. The CDR3: CANKGGFRSNQPQYF. The CDR3 DNA reads as TGTGCCAATAAGGGAGGGTTTCGGAGCAATCAGCCCCAGTATTTT.